Reported below is one TCR beta chain. The antigen it recognizes is unknown. One base away there is no much larger clone; base qualities are not given. V and J are trimmed by 3 bases and 6 bases, and the gene matches miss 3 bases of the junction. CDR1 and CDR2 are read off the germline V gene as SGHDN and FVKESK. From the cysteine through the phenylalanine, the CDR3 covers 13 amino acids. Here the CDR3 DNA is all that survives: 39 bases in frame from base 1. Libraries were prepared through the immunoSEQ multiplex PCR assay. For the multiplex PCR, a mixture combining 60 forward primers for TCR Vbeta segments and 13 reverse primers for TCR Jbeta segments was used. The CDR3 region of rearranged TCR beta genes was amplified from genomic DNA by a multiplex PCR assay. The Illumina HiSeq System was used to sequence the amplified TCR beta libraries as 87-base-pair reads. In the source study's methods: A later analysis counted about 80 million unique TCR beta chains across the 666 repertoires, and some 11 million of these chains were shared by at least two donors. Raw reads were error-corrected and collapsed into unique sequences with a nearest-neighbor algorithm that merged closely related sequences to remove PCR and sequencing errors. CDR3 sequences were aligned to IMGT reference sequences to assign V, D and J gene segments. For a sequence to be retained, at least a six-nucleotide match to both a V gene segment and a J gene segment was required. A rearrangement was called productive if the CDR3 had no stop codons and remained in frame with V and J, and every other rearrangement was called non-productive. Following IMGT convention, CDR3 was defined as the stretch from the second conserved V-encoded cysteine to the conserved J-encoded phenylalanine. Sequences without an unambiguous match to a single V gene segment were excluded from the earlier analysis of 450 to 750 of the donors. An earlier analysis of fewer than 650 of the donors classified V segments as functional when productive rearrangements were above 56.7% and as segregating when the standard deviation between donors was above 5%. A statistical classification framework was built to diagnose cytomegalovirus status from the catalog of TCR beta chain sequences. V and J gene assignment, in a later analysis, came from comparing TCR nucleotide sequences with IMGT/GENE-DB human TR gene sequences. Using the TCRdist pipeline, a later analysis assigned CDR3 sequences along with most-parsimonious VDJ recombination scenarios. A later analysis defined each TCR beta chain by its CDR3 amino acid sequence plus V-gene family, and excluded reads lacking a unique V-gene family. In a later analysis, nearly 600 highly shared, low-generation-probability nucleotide sequences were removed to address suspected cross-contamination and a sequencing artifact. In a later analysis, a clonal expansion index was calculated for each public chain from normalized within-repertoire ranks of inferred template counts. Generation probabilities in a later analysis came from a VDJ recombination model fitted to out-of-frame rearrangements, and those results were checked against IGoR. In a later analysis, TCR-TCR, TCR-HLA and TCR-CMV co-occurrence was scored with hypergeometric tests, and a repertoire-size bias correction was applied to TCR pairs. To estimate false discovery rates, a later analysis permuted the HLA or CMV assignments 20 times. In a later analysis, co-occurring TCRs were grouped with DBSCAN, and TCRdist sequence similarity was added when clustering was performed within HLA-allele-positive subsets. Repertoires with fewer than 30,000 or more than 120,000 public chains, plus five repertoires with anomalous nucleotide sharing, were excluded from co-occurrence clustering. This immuneACCESS table, as held by TCRdb, lists in-frame sequences with V and J called but not all clones. Of the missing ones, under half trace to an unresolved V gene in checked studies; the others have no known cause. The DNA was the basis for D and trimming; V, J and clone size are from that table. The sample includes over 130,000 clones, with 76% observed a single time. Together, the top ten hold about 2% of the sample.

The data derive from a study of cytomegalovirus exposure and HLA in healthy donors (dated by TCRdb to the late 2010s). Looking at the study overall: According to an earlier analysis of 587 of the donors, 150 million to 200 million T cells yielded roughly 110 million unique TCR beta sequences and about 300 Gb of sequence data. About 280 gigabases of sequencing data and approximately 91 million unique TCR sequences made up an early release that covered several hundred HLA-typed donors. The genetic ancestry cluster associated with self-reported Caucasian donors included around 76% of the 398 genotyped donors. The study aimed to test whether signatures of past pathogen exposure could be identified by cataloging public T cell receptors. The study used immunosequencing to profile the T cell repertoires of about 670 subjects and linked those repertoires to cytomegalovirus serostatus. In addition to the first cohort of 666 subjects, a separate validation cohort of about 120 different subjects was used. The study combined high-throughput TCR immunosequencing, statistical association of individual TCRs with disease status, and machine learning to predict cytomegalovirus infection status. To study patterns of TCR occurrence, a later analysis re-analyzed previously published TCR beta repertoires from just over 650 donors and added high-resolution HLA genotyping. Rather than drawing on any new phenotypic data, the later analysis identified candidate immune exposures from TCR beta sequences and the way those sequences occurred across donors. An earlier analysis of approximately 580 of the donors used high-throughput TCR beta sequencing to judge whether each TCR beta V gene segment behaved as functional or pseudogenic. Donor age, sex, ethnicity and CMV serostatus were compiled together with the repertoire data. A later genetic analysis took genome-wide SNP genotypes for about 55% of the 666 donors and used that subset as a discovery cohort. All discovery cohort repertoires had been generated using a single sequencing platform. HLA typing included class I and class II loci at four-digit resolution. The number of typed donors differed by locus: about 629-640 for A, B, C, DRB1 and DQB1; approximately 540 for DQA1; 606 for DPA1; and 450 to 480 for DPB1. Roughly five DR-DQ haplotypes were handled as single units for association and clustering because linkage in the cohort was strong. Among a few hundred genotyped donors of the cohort, an average of around 240,000 unique TCR beta nucleotide sequences were sequenced per donor, approximately 20% of them non-productive. What the work shows at the level of the full study, not this receptor alone: A total of fewer than 200 TCR beta chains were listed by the study as associated with cytomegalovirus. An association between a missense DCLRE1C variant and V-gene and J-gene trimming of TCR beta chains was found in a later genetic analysis and replicated in an independent cohort. In a later genetic analysis, fewer N-insertions in productive TCRs were reported among donors in an Asian-associated ancestry cluster than the roughly 640-donor mean. HLA typing was unavailable for some donors at each locus, so association tests used only the typed subset. In both the original and validation cohorts, the classifier was reported to diagnose cytomegalovirus status with high specificity and sensitivity. The 87-base-pair reads could not distinguish some IMGT-functional V segments, including TRBV6-2 and TRBV6-3, so those segments were excluded. Sequencing depth was assumed to be roughly uniform across donors in the presence/absence analyses, though that assumption may not hold. The sequencing pipeline was judged likely to have produced a cluster of highly shared sequence variants as a technical artifact. At a false discovery rate of 0.05, a later analysis linked some 17,000 TCR beta sequences to specific HLA alleles. A further reported finding was that TCR beta sequences accurately predicted the HLA-A and HLA-B alleles for most subjects in the first cohort. Compared with equally common non-associated chains, HLA-associated TCR beta chains in a later analysis were more clonally expanded and had lower generation probabilities. Most TCR sequences were observed very rarely across donors, whereas some public TCRs were present in many individuals. Because counts were too low, roughly 17 rarely observed V segments, including chromosome 9 orphons, were left out of the earlier analysis of 587 of the donors. In a later analysis, several top co-occurrence clusters were reported to appear linked to parvovirus B19, influenza, CMV and Epstein-Barr virus. In this cohort, only TCR beta chains were sequenced, and detectable features were limited by the absence of alpha or paired-chain data. In a later analysis, most CMV-associated TCR beta chains were found to appear HLA-restricted, with HLA associations seemingly driven largely by CMV exposure. Assigning TCR associations to individual alleles was difficult when HLA alleles, especially DR and DQ, strongly co-occurred. The authors suggested that the approach could potentially be generalized to other disease states and immunological phenotypes. Broadly in line with IMGT annotations, most TCR beta V segments showed up in productive rearrangements about 87% or about 30% of the time in an earlier analysis of around 600 of the donors. In a later analysis, the rate of TCR association differed among HLA loci, with DRB1 alleles having the most associated TCRs and HLA-C alleles having the fewest. In vitro tests confirmed that three of the cytomegalovirus-associated TCR beta chains recognize cytomegalovirus antigens. Immune exposure information for the cohort was limited to CMV serostatus. Linkage disequilibrium might explain the correlated functional status among segregating V segments, but an unknown experimental factor could not be excluded.

The cohort consisted of hundreds of healthy bone marrow donors. At the time of sampling, all cohort members were nominally healthy, though unrecorded immune exposures were likely present. The donor tested CMV seronegative and was one of the 352 seronegative cohort members. A peripheral blood sample was provided by each donor, and peripheral blood mononuclear cells were used for TCR beta sequencing. Genomic DNA was extracted from the blood cell samples with the Qiagen DNeasy Blood Extraction Kit. Sample: PBMCs. Recombination joined TRBV14 with TRBJ1-2; TRBD1 fits 8 bases in the junction. The sequence came from a man aged 35 to 55 in good health and CMV-seronegative. The DNA sequence is as follows: TGTGCCAGCAGCCAGTACAGGGGGGATGGCTACACCTTC. It translates as CASSQYRGDGYTF.